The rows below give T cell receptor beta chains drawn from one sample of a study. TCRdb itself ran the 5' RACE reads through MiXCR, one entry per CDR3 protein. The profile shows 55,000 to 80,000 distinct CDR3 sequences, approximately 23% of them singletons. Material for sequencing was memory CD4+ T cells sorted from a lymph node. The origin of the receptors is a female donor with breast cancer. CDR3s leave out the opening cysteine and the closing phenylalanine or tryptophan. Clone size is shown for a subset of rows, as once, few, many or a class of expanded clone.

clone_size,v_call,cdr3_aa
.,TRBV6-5,ASSYSTPALAGNYEQY
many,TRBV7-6,ASSAQPGGETQY
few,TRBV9,ASSVDGLAGVETQY
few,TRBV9,ASSVGQSPDTQY
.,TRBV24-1,ATSVGDGYYEQY
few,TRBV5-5,ASSLQGEKPQH
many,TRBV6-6,ASSFGAYNSPLH
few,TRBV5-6,ASSPRRGRDYQPQH
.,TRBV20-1,SATRSDLSSYNEQF
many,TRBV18,ASSPPFITSVDGEQY
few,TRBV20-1,SAWGQGLPPDTQY
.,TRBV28,ASRRPAGEKLF
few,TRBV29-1,SVVIGLAGDSGTQY
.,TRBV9,ASIVEVRGGEQY
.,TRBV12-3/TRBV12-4,ASSFSGNGYT
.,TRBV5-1,ASSLGGSGYGYT
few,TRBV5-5,ASSLVGTGETQY
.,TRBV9,ASSVGAGQVTHPGNTIY
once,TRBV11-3,ASTLGPVSYNEQF
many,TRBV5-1,ASSLGPQDTGELF
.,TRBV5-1,ASSSEFDIQY
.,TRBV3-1,ASSRSGNSYEQY
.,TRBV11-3,ASSPRGGEDTEAF
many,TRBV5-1,ASSLGDLIGGYT
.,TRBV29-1,SVEVGPQGAPI
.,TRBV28,ASSSVDQPQH
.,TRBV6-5,ASRPFSTNEKLF
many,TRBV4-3,ASSQEFRGDTQY